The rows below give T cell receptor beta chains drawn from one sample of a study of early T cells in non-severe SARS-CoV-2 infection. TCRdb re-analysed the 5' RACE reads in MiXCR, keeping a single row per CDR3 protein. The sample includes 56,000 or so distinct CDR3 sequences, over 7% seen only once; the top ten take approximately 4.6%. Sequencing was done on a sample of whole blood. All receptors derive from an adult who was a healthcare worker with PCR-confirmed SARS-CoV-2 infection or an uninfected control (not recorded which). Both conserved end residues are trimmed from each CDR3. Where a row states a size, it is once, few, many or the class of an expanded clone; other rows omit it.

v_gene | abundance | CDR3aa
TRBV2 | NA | ASTASGMSDTQY
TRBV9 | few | ASSARTVRNEAF
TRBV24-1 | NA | ATSEGQGYGYT
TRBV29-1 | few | SVTGANSGANVLT
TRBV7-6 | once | ASSLPSRETQY
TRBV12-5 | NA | ASGLGGSIETQY
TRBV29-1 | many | SVVPQQSPDGSSYNEQF
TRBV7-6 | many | ASSLWVTDTQY
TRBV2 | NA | ASSWTSGRGDTQY
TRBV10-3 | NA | AISGLEVPEQF
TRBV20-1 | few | SAANAVSSYEQY
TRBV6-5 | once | ASRTRGSGNTIY
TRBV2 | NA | ASTPRDRVNEQY
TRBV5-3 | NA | ARSREASDTQY
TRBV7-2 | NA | ASSLDFRKPLH
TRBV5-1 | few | ASLSLYSTYEQY
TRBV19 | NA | ASSLRQGGAVAYEQY
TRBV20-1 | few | SASDGNTEAF
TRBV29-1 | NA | SVWTGGGEQF
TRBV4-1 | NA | ASSQDPFKTQETQY
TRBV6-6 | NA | ASSSATGTAPWQPQH
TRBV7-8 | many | ASRFRGEETQY
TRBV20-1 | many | SANGGQREGDTDTQY
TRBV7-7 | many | ASSLDLNTEAF
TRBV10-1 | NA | ASGPGQGAVEQY
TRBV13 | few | ASGGALNEQY
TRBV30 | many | AWSVRGELF
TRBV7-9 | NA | ASSEDLREKLF
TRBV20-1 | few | SARGTSGNQETQY
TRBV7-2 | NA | ASSRQAGGSTDTQY
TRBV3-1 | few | ASSQGPGRYYEQY
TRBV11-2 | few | ASSLEARFVGTDTQY
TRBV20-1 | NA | SAREGIYGYT
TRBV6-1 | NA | ASSEEGGTYEQY
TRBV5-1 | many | ASRRPGTSGNEQF
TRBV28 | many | ASSRQPLHEQY
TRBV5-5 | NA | ASSRYGTAPSSYNEQF
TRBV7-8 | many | ASSPSRGGIEVGDTQY
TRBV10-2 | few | ASSRSEGMEKLF
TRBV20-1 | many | SAPSGNSYEQY
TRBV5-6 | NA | ASSLKDRTNYGYT
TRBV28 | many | ASSTSGTSANEQF
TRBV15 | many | ATSRDGYEQY
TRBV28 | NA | ASSLSGGTDTQY
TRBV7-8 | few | ASSLERRERGETQY
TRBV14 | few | ASSQAHFNTEAF
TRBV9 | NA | ASSAPGTSSYEQY
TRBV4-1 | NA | ASSQDRTGGPSYNEQF
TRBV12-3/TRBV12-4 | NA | ASTWGGGLEKLF